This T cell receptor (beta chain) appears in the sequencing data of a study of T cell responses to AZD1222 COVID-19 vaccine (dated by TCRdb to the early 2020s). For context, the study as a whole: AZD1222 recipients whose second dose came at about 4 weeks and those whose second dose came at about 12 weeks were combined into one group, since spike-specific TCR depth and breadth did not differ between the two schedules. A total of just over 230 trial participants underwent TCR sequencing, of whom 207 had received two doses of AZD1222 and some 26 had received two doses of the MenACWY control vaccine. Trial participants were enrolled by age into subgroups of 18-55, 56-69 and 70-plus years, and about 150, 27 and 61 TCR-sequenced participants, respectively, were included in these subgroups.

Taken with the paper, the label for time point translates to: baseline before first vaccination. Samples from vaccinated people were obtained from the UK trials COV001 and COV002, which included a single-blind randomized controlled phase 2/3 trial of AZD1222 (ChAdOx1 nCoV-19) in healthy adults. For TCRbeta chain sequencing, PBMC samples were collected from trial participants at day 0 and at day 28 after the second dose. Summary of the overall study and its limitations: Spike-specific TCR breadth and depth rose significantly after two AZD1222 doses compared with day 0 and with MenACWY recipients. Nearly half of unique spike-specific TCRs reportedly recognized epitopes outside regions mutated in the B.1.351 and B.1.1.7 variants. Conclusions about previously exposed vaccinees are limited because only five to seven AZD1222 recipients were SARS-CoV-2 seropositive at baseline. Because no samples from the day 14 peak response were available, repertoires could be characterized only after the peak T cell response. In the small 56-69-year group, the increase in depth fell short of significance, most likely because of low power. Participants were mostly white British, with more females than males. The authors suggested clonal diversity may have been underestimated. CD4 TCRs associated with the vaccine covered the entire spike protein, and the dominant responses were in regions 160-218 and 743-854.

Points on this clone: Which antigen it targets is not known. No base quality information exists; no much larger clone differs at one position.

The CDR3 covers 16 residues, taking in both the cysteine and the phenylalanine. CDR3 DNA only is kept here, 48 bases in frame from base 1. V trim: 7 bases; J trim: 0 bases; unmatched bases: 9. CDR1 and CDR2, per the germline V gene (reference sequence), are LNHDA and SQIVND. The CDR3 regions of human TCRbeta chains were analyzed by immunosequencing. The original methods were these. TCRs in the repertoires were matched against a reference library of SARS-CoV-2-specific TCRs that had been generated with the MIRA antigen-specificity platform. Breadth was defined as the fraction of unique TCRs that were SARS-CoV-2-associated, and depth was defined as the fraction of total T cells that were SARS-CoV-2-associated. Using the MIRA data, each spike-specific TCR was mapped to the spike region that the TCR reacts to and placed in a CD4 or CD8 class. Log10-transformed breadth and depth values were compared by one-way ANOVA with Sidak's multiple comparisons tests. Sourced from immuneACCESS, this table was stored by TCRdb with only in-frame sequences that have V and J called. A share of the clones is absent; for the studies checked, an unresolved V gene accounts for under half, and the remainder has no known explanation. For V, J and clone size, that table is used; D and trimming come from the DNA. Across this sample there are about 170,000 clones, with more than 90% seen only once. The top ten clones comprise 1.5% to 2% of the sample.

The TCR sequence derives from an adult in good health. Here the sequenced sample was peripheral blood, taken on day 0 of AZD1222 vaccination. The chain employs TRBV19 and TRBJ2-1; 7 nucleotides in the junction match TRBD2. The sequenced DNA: TGTGCCAGTATCTCTAGCGGAGTAAGCTCCTACAATGAGCAGTTCTTC. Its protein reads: CASISSGVSSYNEQFF.